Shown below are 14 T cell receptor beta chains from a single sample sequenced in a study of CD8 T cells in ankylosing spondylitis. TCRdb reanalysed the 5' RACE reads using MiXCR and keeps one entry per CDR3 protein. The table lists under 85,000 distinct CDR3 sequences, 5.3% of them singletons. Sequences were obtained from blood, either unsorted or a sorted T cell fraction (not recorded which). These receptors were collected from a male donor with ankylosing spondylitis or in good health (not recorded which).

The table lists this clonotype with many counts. CDR3 sequence: CASSSDRADSGNTIYF. The CDR3 DNA reads TGTGCCAGCAGCTCCGACAGGGCCGACTCTGGAAACACCATATATTTT. The V gene is TRBV7-2, the J gene TRBJ1-3; 7 bases are a match to TRBD1. The CDR3 extends over 16 amino acids. The V gene end was trimmed by 4 bases and the J gene end by 0 bases; junction bases not matched to a gene: 6. Germline loops: CDR1 SGHTA, CDR2 FQGNSA.

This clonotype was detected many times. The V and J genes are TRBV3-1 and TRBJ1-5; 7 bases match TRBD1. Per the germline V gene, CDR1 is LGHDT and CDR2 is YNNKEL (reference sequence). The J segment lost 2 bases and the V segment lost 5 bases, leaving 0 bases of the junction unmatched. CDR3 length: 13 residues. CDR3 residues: CASSGTGNQPQHF. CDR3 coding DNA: TGTGCCAGCAGCGGGACAGGCAATCAGCCCCAGCATTTT.

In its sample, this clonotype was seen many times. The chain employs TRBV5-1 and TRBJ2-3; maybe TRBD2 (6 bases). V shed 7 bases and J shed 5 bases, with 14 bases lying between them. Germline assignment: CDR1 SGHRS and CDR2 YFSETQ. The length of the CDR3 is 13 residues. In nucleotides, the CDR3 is TGCGCCAGCGCCGGAGGGTCGGTAGATACGCAGTATTTT. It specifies CASAGGSVDTQYF.

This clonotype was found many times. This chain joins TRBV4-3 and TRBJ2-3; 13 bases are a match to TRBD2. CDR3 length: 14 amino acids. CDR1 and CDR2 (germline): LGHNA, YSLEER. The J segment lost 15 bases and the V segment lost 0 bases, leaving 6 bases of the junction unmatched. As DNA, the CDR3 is TGCGCCAGCAGCCAAGACCGACTAGCGGGGGGTTGCTATTTT. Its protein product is CASSQDRLAGGCYF.

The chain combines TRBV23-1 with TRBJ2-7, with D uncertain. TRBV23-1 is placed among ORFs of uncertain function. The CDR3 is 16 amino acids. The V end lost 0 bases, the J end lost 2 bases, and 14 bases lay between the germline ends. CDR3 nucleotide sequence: TGCGCCAGCAGTCAATCTAAGGACGTGACAACCTACGAGCAGTACTTC. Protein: CASSQSKDVTTYEQYF.

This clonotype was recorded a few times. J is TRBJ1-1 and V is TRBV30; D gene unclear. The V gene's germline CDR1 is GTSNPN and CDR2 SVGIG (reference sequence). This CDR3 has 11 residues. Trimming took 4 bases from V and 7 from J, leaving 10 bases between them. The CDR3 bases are TGTGCCTGGACTTTAATCGATGAAGCTTTCTTT. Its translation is CAWTLIDEAFF.

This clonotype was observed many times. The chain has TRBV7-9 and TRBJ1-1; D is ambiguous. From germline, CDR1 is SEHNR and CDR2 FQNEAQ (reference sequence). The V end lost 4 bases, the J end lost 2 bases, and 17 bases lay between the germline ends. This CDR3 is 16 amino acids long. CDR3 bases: TGTGCCAGCAGCTCTAAATTTGTTGGACTCAACACTGAAGCTTTCTTT. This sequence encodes CASSSKFVGLNTEAFF.

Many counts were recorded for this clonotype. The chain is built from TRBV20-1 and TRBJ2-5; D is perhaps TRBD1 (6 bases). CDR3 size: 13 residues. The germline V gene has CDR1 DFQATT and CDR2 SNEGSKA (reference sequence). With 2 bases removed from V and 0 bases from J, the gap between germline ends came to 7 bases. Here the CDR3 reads CSARRDNQETQYF. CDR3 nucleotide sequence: TGCAGTGCTAGACGGGACAACCAAGAGACCCAGTACTTC.

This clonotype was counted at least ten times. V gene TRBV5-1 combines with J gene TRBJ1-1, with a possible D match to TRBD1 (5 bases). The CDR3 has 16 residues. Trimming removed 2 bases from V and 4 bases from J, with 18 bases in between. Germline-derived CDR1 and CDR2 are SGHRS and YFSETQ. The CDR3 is CASSFMGGGGTTEAFF. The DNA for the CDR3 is TGCGCCAGCAGCTTCATGGGGGGTGGCGGGACCACTGAAGCTTTCTTT.

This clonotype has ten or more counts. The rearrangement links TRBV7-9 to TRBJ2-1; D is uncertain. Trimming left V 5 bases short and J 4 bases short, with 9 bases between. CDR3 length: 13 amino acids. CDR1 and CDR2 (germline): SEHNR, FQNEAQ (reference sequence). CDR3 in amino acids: CASSLTAYNEQFF. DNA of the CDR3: TGTGCCAGCAGCCTGACTGCTTACAATGAGCAGTTCTTC.

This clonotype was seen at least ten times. Here the CDR3 reads CASSVAVAGSYNEQFF. CDR3 DNA: TGTGCCAGCAGCGTAGCGGTAGCGGGTTCCTACAATGAGCAGTTCTTC. V gene TRBV9 combines with J gene TRBJ2-1; TRBD2 matches 7 bases. This CDR3 has 16 amino acids. The ends lost 0 bases at V and 1 base at J; junction bases unmatched: 4. The germline V gene has CDR1 SGDLS and CDR2 YYNGEE.

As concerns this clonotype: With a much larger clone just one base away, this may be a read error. The CDR3 loop is CASRVEETHYF. For the CDR3, the DNA is TGTGCCAGCAGGGTTGAGGAGACCCACTACTTC. The chain couples TRBV25-1 to TRBJ2-5, with no clear D. The CDR3 contains 11 residues. Germline loops: CDR1 MGHDK, CDR2 SYGVNS.

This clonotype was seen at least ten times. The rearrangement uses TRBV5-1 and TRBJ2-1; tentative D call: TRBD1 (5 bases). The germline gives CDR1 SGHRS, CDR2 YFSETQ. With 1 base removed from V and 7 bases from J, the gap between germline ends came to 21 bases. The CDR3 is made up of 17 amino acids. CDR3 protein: CASSLYLAFARDNEQFF. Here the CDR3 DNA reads TGCGCCAGCAGCTTGTATCTGGCTTTTGCCAGGGATAATGAGCAGTTCTTC. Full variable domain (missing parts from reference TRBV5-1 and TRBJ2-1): KAGVTQTPRYLIKTRGQQVTLSCSPISGHRSVSWYQQTPGQGLQFLFEYFSETQRNKGNFPGRFSGRQFSNSRSEMNVSTLELGDSALYLCASSLYLAFARDNEQFFGPGTRLTVL.

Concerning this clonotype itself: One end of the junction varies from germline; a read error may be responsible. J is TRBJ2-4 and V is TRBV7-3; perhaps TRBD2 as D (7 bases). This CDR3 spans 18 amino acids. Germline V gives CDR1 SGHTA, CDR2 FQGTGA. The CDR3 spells CTSSHTTGRGLAKNIQYF. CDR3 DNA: TGTACCAGCAGTCATACTACAGGGAGGGGACTAGCCAAAAACATTCAGTACTTC.